These 20 T cell receptor beta chains were sequenced from one sample in a study of regulatory T cells in long-lasting Graves disease. Time point defined: newly diagnosed GD, antithyroid drugs for less than 3 months. PBMC-derived RNA was used for the TCR library. For TCR beta, libraries came from iRepertoire HTBI primers and Arm-PCR of CDR3 regions. TCRdb fed the multiplex PCR reads into MiXCR, producing one record per CDR3 protein. This sample carries about 220,000 distinct CDR3 sequences, approximately 19% of them seen once, and the ten largest clones take 12%. Separately, the same data were catalogued under a study of T cells in Graves' hyperthyroidism and ophthalmopathy.

The sample consisted of peripheral blood mononuclear cells (PBMCs), taken at new diagnosis, from a patient treated with antithyroid drugs. These receptors were obtained from a woman aged 30 to 39 with Graves disease.

At least ten counts were recorded for this clonotype. The chain combines TRBV10-3 with TRBJ2-7; D gene unclear. Trimming stripped 4 bases from V and 2 bases from J, with 3 bases between. The CDR3 loop spans 11 amino acids. Germline V gives CDR1 ENHRY, CDR2 SYGVKD. CDR3 coding DNA: TGTGCCATCAGTGGGGCCTACGAGCAGTACTTC. Translation gives CAISGAYEQYF.

V usage is TRBV11-2 and J usage is TRBJ2-7; 9 bases fit TRBD2. The junction had 7 bases not matched to a gene; V was cut back by 3 bases and J by 1 base. The CDR3 totals 16 residues. CDR1 SGHAT and CDR2 FQNNGV come from the germline V gene. CDR3 residues: CASSLLPSGTSYEQYF. Here the CDR3 DNA reads TGTGCCAGCAGCTTGTTACCTAGCGGGACTTCCTACGAGCAGTACTTC.

V gene TRBV7-9 combines with J gene TRBJ2-7; perhaps TRBD2 as D (5 bases). V shed 5 bases and J shed 1 base, with 15 bases lying between them. Germline loops: CDR1 SEHNR, CDR2 FQNEAQ (reference sequence). CDR3 size: 15 residues. CDR3 in DNA: TGTGCCAGCAGCCCGTGGGGTGAGGGATCCTACGAGCAGTACTTC. Amino acids: CASSPWGEGSYEQYF.

This clonotype was counted at least ten times. In nucleotides, the CDR3 is TGCAGTGCCACAGGGGGAGTCTACGAGCAGTACTTC. It codes for CSATGGVYEQYF. V is TRBV20-1 and J is TRBJ2-7, with TRBD1 matching 8 bases. Trimming cost V 6 bases and J 3 bases; bases outside gene matches: 4. The CDR3 has 12 amino acids. CDR1 is DFQATT and CDR2 is SNEGSKA in the germline V gene (reference sequence).

CDR3 amino acids: CASSLAGDSPLTSRGANVLTF. DNA for the CDR3: TGTGCCAGCAGTCTGGCTGGGGACAGCCCCTTAACTTCCAGGGGGGCCAACGTCCTGACTTTC. The chain carries TRBV28 and TRBJ2-6; 7 positions match TRBD1. The CDR3 has 21 residues. The germline V gene encodes CDR1 MDHEN and CDR2 SYDVKM. V was pared by 5 bases and J by 4 bases, with 23 bases of the junction left unmatched.

This clonotype appeared many times. The chain couples TRBV28 to TRBJ1-4; D is ambiguous. V lost 4 bases to trimming and J lost 11 bases, with 17 bases between them. Germline V gene sequence: CDR1 MDHEN, CDR2 SYDVKM. The CDR3 is 14 amino acids. The DNA for the CDR3 is TGTGCCAGCAGTTCCCCGTGGGGTCGACGGAAACTGTTTTTT. Residues: CASSSPWGRRKLFF.

On this clonotype itself: This may be a read error: a much more frequent sequence differs by one nucleotide. The chain joins TRBV30 to TRBJ1-5; no definite D call. Germline lookup yields CDR1 GTSNPN and CDR2 SVGIG (reference sequence). This CDR3 is 13 amino acids long. V was shortened by 4 bases and J by 4 bases, with 11 bases between the two germline ends. The DNA of the CDR3 is TGTGCCTGGAACGGGGAGCGTAATCAGCCCCAGCATTTT. This translates into CAWNGERNQPQHF. The whole variable domain, remainder taken from reference TRBV30 and TRBJ1-5, is SQTIHQWPATLVQPVGSPLSLECTVEGTSNPNLYWYRQAAGRGLQLLFYSVGIGQISSEVPQNLSASRPQDRQFILSSKKLLLSDSGFYLCAWNGERNQPQHFGDGTRLSIL.

The chain employs TRBV4-2 and TRBJ2-7; no definite D call. V lost 1 base, J lost 6 bases, and 7 bases lay in between. The germline gives CDR1 LGHNA, CDR2 YNFKEQ. CDR3 length: 12 residues. Here the CDR3 DNA reads TGTGCCAGCAGCCAAGGAGGAGCCGAGCAGTACTTC. Translating it yields CASSQGGAEQYF.

Regarding this clonotype: Since a far larger clone is one base different, this is likely a read error. This chain joins TRBV6-1 and TRBJ2-7; D is possibly TRBD2 (5 bases). V lost 11 bases and J lost 2, with 13 bases in between. Per germline, CDR1 MNHNS and CDR2 SASEGT. This CDR3 has 12 residues. The CDR3, as DNA: TGTGCCGGCGGACTCCCCCCCTACGAGCAGTACTTC. Its translation is CAGGLPPYEQYF.

This clonotype was picked up many times. V is TRBV20-1 and J is TRBJ1-2; no reliable D call. The CDR3 has 13 amino acids. The germline gives CDR1 DFQATT, CDR2 SNEGSKA (reference sequence). V was cut by 0 bases and J by 5 bases, with 10 bases left in between. The CDR3 spells CSARDLGEYGYTF. In nucleotides, the CDR3 is TGCAGTGCTAGAGATTTAGGCGAGTATGGCTACACCTTC.

This clonotype has a count of ten or more. The chain couples TRBV5-6 to TRBJ2-2, with 7 bases matching TRBD2. V gave up 9 bases and J gave up 3 bases; unmatched junction bases: 5. The CDR3 is 13 residues long. Germline V CDR1 and CDR2: SGHDT, YYEEEE. The CDR3 DNA sequence: TGTGCCACTGCGGGGGACTACACCGGGGAGCTGTTTTTT. It codes for CATAGDYTGELFF.

The chain couples TRBV5-1 to TRBJ2-3; unclear D gene. V shed 6 bases and J shed 4 bases, with 9 bases lying between them. Germline assignment: CDR1 SGHRS and CDR2 YFSETQ. The CDR3 length is 12 residues. The CDR3 region is CASTPGADTQYF. The CDR3 DNA sequence: TGCGCCAGCACCCCTGGCGCAGATACGCAGTATTTT.

The genes are TRBV20-1 and TRBJ1-2; 8 bases line up with TRBD1. Germline lookup yields CDR1 DFQATT and CDR2 SNEGSKA (reference sequence). The CDR3 length is 14 residues. Unmatched junction bases numbered 14, after V lost 6 bases and J lost 8 bases. CDR3 amino acids: CSASRLDRAGGYTF. CDR3 DNA: TGCAGTGCCTCGAGATTGGACAGGGCCGGGGGCTACACCTTC.

Ten or more counts support this clonotype. The chain has TRBV5-4 and TRBJ1-1; no definite D call. From germline, CDR1 is SGHNT and CDR2 YYREEE (reference sequence). The CDR3 contains 13 residues. V lost 4 bases and J 2 bases, leaving 9 bases between the germline ends. For the CDR3, the DNA is TGTGCCAGCAGCCGACCGGATAACACTGAAGCTTTCTTT. It codes for CASSRPDNTEAFF.

This clonotype was counted ten times or more. The chain uses TRBV20-1 and TRBJ1-6; D not resolved. Trimming left V 5 bases short and J 9 bases short, with 14 bases between. Germline V lookup: CDR1 DFQATT, CDR2 SNEGSKA (reference sequence). The CDR3 is 13 residues long. The CDR3 bases are TGCAGTGCTGGTTCGCATGGAAGTTCACCCCTCCACTTT. Protein product: CSAGSHGSSPLHF.

The sample holds many counts of this clonotype. The V call is TRBV5-6, the J call TRBJ1-1; D may be TRBD1 (5 bases). The length of the CDR3 is 19 residues. The V end was cut by 4 bases, the J end by 0 bases, with 25 bases between. Per the germline V gene, CDR1 is SGHDT and CDR2 is YYEEEE. CDR3 bases: TGTGCCAGCAGCCACAACCGGGACGGGAAAGGACTCATGAACACTGAAGCTTTCTTT. Encoded protein: CASSHNRDGKGLMNTEAFF. Full variable domain (missing parts from reference TRBV5-6 and TRBJ1-1): DAGVTQSPTHLIKTRGQQVTLRCSPKSGHDTVSWYQQALGQGPQFIFQYYEEEERQRGNFPDRFSGHQFPNYSSELNVNALLLGDSALYLCASSHNRDGKGLMNTEAFFGQGTRLTVV.

There are many counts of this clonotype. The CDR3 DNA follows: TGCAGTGCTAGAGAGAGGCGGGGGAGCTCCTACAATGAGCAGTTCTTC. This codes for CSARERRGSSYNEQFF. The chain combines TRBV20-1 with TRBJ2-1; the match to TRBD2 covers 7 bases. V gave up 0 bases and J gave up 0 bases; unmatched junction bases: 5. The CDR3 spans 16 residues. The germline CDR1 and CDR2 sequences are DFQATT and SNEGSKA (reference sequence).

In its sample, this clonotype was seen many times. The V and J genes are TRBV30 and TRBJ2-7, with D possibly being TRBD1 (7 bases). The CDR3 is 15 amino acids. Trimming removed 1 base from V and 4 bases from J, with 17 bases in between. Germline lookup yields CDR1 GTSNPN and CDR2 SVGIG (reference sequence). The CDR3 region is CAWSEDRDAGYEQYF. The CDR3 DNA sequence: TGTGCCTGGAGTGAAGACAGGGACGCGGGGTACGAGCAGTACTTC.

To note about this clonotype: The CDR3 ends on some other residue instead of the conserved phenylalanine or tryptophan, so this is likely a read error. The chain links TRBV7-2 to TRBJ1-1; D possibly corresponds to TRBD1 (5 bases). The CDR3 totals 13 residues. The germline CDR1 and CDR2 sequences are SGHTA and FQGNSA. V dropped 5 bases and J dropped 9 bases, with 16 bases sitting between them. CDR3 sequence: CASSPNTHRKAFL. The CDR3 nucleotides are TGTGCCAGCAGCCCCAACACCCACAGGAAAGCTTTCCTT.

This clonotype was counted at least ten times. The chain has TRBV3-1 and TRBJ2-1; D is unclear. This CDR3 has 11 amino acids. V was shortened by 3 bases and J by 8 bases, with 5 bases between the two germline ends. Germline-derived CDR1 and CDR2 are LGHDT and YNNKEL (reference sequence). In nucleotides, the CDR3 is TGTGCCAGCAGCCAGCAGGATGAGCAGTTCTTC. As protein: CASSQQDEQFF.